This T cell receptor (beta chain) was captured in a study of T cell changes during pregnancy in multiple sclerosis. This table comes from immunoSEQ multiplex PCR, and its TCRdb copy is limited to in-frame clones, with some not included. Of approximately 44,000 clones in the sample, approximately 90% are singletons; the top ten hold approximately 0.64%. CDR3 length equals 18 residues. The germline V gene has CDR1 SGHRS and CDR2 YFSETQ. V lost 3 bases, J lost 0 bases, and 12 bases stayed unmatched. The sample was CD4+ T cells from peripheral blood mononuclear cells, taken in the first trimester of pregnancy. The source is a female donor with multiple sclerosis, enrolled in a pregnancy study. The gene calls are TRBV5-1 and TRBJ2-3; 8 positions match TRBD2. CDR3 amino acids: CASSWGSGLAVSTDTQYF. The CDR3 DNA reads as TGCGCCAGCAGCTGGGGATCCGGACTAGCTGTTAGCACAGATACGCAGTATTTT.